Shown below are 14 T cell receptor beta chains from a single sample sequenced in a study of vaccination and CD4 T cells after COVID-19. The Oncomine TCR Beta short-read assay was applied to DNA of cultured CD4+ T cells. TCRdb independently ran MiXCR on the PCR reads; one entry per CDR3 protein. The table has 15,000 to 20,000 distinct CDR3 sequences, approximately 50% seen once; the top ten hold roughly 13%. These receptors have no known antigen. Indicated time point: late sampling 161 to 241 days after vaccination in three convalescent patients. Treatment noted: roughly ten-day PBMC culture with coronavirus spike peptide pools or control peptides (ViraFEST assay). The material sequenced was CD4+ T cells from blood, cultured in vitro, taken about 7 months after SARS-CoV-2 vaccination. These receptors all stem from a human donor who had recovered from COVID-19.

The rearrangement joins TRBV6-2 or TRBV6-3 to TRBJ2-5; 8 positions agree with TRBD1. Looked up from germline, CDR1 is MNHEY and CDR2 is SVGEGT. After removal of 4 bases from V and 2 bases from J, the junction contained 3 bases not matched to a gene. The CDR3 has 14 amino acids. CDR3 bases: TGTGCCAGCAGTTCCCGGGACAGGCAAGAGACCCAGTACTTC. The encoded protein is CASSSRDRQETQYF.

The CDR3 coding sequence is TGTGCCACCAAGATCAAGTGGGGTTGGGACAGTCACACCGGGGAGCTGTTTTTT. Protein sequence: CATKIKWGWDSHTGELFF. V and J are TRBV27 and TRBJ2-2, with 7 bases matching TRBD1. Germline trimming cut 10 bases from V and 3 bases from J; bases unmatched to any gene: 20. The CDR3 extends over 18 amino acids. The germline CDR1 and CDR2 sequences are MNHEY and SMNVEV (reference sequence).

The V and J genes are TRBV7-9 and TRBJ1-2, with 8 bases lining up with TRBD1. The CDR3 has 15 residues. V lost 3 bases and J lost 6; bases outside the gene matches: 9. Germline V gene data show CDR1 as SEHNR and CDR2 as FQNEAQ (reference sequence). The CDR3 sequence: CASSFPDRVGNGYTF. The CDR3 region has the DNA TGTGCCAGCAGCTTTCCGGACAGGGTCGGGAATGGCTACACCTTC.

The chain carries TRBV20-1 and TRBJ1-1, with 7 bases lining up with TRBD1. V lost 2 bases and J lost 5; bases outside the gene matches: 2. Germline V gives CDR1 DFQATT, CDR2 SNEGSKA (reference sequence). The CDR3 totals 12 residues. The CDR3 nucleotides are TGCAGTGCTAGACAGGGGGAAACTGAAGCTTTCTTT. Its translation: CSARQGETEAFF.

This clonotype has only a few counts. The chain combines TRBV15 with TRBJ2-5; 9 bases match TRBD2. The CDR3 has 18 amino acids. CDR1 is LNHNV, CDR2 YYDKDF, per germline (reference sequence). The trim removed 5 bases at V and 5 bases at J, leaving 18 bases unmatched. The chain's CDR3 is CATSLPSGLAGSGETQYF. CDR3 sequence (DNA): TGTGCCACCAGCCTCCCAAGTGGGCTAGCGGGGTCGGGGGAGACCCAGTACTTC.

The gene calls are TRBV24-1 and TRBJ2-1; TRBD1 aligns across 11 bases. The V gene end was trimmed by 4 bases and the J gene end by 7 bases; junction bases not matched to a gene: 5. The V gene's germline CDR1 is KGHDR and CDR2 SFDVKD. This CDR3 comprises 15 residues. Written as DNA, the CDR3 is TGTGCCACCAGTGACCCGGGACAGGGGGTTAATGAGCAGTTCTTC. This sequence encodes CATSDPGQGVNEQFF.

CDR3 DNA sequence: TGTGCCAGCAGCTTTTCAGGAGGAAGCACAGATACGCAGTATTTT. Amino acids: CASSFSGGSTDTQYF. The rearrangement joins TRBV11-1 to TRBJ2-3, with D possibly matching TRBD2 (5 bases). The CDR3 is made up of 15 amino acids. Germline-derived CDR1 and CDR2 are SGHAT and FQDESV (reference sequence). Trimming cost V 3 bases and J 0 bases, with 10 bases left between them.

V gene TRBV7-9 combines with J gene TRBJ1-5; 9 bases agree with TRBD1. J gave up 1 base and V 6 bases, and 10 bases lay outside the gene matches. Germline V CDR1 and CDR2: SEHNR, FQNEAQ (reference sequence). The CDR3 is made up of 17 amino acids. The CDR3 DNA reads TGTGCCAGCAGTCCGGGACAGGGCTTTCGAAGCAATCAGCCCCAGCATTTT. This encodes CASSPGQGFRSNQPQHF.

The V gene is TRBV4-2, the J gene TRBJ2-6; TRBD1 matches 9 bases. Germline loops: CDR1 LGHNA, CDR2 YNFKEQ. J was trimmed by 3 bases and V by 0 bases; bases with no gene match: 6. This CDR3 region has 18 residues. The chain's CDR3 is CASSQDHRGRSGANVLTF. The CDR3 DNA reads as TGTGCCAGCAGCCAAGACCACAGGGGGCGTAGTGGGGCCAACGTCCTGACTTTC.

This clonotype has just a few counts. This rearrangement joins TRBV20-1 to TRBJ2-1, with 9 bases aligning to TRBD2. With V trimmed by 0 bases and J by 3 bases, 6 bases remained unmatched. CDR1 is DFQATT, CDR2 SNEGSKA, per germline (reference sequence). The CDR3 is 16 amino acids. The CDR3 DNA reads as TGCAGTGCTAGAGATTTTAGCGGGAGTGGCTACAATGAGCAGTTCTTC. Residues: CSARDFSGSGYNEQFF.

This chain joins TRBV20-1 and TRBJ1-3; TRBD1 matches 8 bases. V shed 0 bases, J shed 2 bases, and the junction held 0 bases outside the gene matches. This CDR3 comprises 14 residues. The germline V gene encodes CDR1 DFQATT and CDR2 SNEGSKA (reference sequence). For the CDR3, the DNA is TGCAGTGCTAGAGACAGGGGGCCTGGAAACACCATATATTTT. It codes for CSARDRGPGNTIYF.

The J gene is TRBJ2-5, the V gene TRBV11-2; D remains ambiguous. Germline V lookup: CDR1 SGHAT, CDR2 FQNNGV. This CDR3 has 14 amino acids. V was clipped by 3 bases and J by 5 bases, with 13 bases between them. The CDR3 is CASSFIVGWETQYF. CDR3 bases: TGTGCCAGCAGCTTCATAGTGGGTTGGGAGACCCAGTACTTC. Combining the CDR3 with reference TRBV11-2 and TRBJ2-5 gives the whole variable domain EAGVAQSPRYKIIEKRQSVAFWCNPISGHATLYWYQQILGQGPKLLIQFQNNGVVDDSQLPKDRFSAERLKGVDSTLKIQPAKLEDSAVYLCASSFIVGWETQYFGPGTRLLVL.

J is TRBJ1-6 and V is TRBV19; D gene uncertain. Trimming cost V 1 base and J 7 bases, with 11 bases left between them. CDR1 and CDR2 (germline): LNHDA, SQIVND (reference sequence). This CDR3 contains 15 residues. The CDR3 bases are TGTGCCAGTAGTATAGCTTCGGGAATAAATTCACCCCTCCACTTT. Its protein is CASSIASGINSPLHF.

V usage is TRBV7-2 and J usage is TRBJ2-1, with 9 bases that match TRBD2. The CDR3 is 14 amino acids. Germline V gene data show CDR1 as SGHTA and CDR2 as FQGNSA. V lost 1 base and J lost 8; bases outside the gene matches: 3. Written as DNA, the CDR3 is TGTGCCAGCAGCTTAGGCCTAGCGGGACATGAGCAGTTCTTC. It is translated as CASSLGLAGHEQFF.